The 18 T cell receptor beta chains in this list originate from one sample, sequenced in a study of naive and memory T cell subsets. A UMI-containing oligonucleotide was joined by 3' ligation to the TCR cDNA template. Amplification of ligated cDNA took four PCR rounds with SP2 and nested alpha and beta constant primers. TCRdb re-called the 5' RACE reads through MiXCR, storing one row per CDR3 protein. The table lists over 50,000 distinct CDR3 sequences, under 10% of them singletons, with roughly 9.8% in the top ten. The receptor source for this set is a female donor in good health.

The chain combines TRBV5-6 with TRBJ1-4, with D possibly being TRBD1 (6 bases). CDR1 and CDR2 from the germline V gene are SGHDT and YYEEEE. V was clipped by 6 bases and J by 2 bases, with 14 bases between them. The CDR3 is 15 residues long. CDR3: CASTGIGQTNEKLFF. DNA of the CDR3: TGTGCCAGCACCGGTATAGGACAGACTAATGAAAAACTGTTTTTT.

As to this clonotype: This could be a read error, since a much larger clone is one nucleotide away. This chain links TRBV7-2 with TRBJ2-7; TRBD2 is a possible D gene (5 bases). Germline V lookup: CDR1 SGHTA, CDR2 FQGNSA. V was trimmed by 11 bases and J by 6 bases, leaving 23 bases between them. The CDR3 is 14 residues long. CDR3 bases: TGTGCCGGCACCCGATCGGGGTTTTACGGCGAGCAGTACTTC. This translates into CAGTRSGFYGEQYF. Complete variable domain (other parts from reference TRBV7-2 and TRBJ2-7): GAGVSQSPSNKVTEKGKDVELRCDPISGHTALYWYRQSLGQGLEFLIYFQGNSAPDKSGLPSDRFSAERTGGSVSTLTIQRTQQEDSAVYLCAGTRSGFYGEQYFGPGTRLTVT.

This clonotype has only a few counts. V usage is TRBV3-1 and J usage is TRBJ2-1; 8 nucleotides match TRBD2. Germline values: CDR1 LGHDT, CDR2 YNNKEL (reference sequence). The length of the CDR3 is 16 residues. Unmatched junction bases numbered 6, after V lost 4 bases and J lost 1 base. The DNA for the CDR3 is TGTGCCAGCAGCCGACTCGGGGGGGCGTCCTACAATGAGCAGTTCTTC. Its protein is CASSRLGGASYNEQFF.

The chain links TRBV9 to TRBJ2-7, with D perhaps TRBD1 (6 bases). CDR1 and CDR2 (germline): SGDLS, YYNGEE. The CDR3 is made up of 14 amino acids. The germline V and J ends were trimmed by 7 bases and 1 base, with 15 bases remaining between them. As DNA, the CDR3 is TGTGCCAGCTCGACCCAGGGGAATTCCTACGAGCAGTACTTC. It translates to CASSTQGNSYEQYF.

In its sample, this clonotype was seen many times. The V call is TRBV11-2, the J call TRBJ1-1, with D tentatively TRBD1 (6 bases). This CDR3 is 15 amino acids long. Germline CDR1 reads SGHAT; CDR2 reads FQNNGV. The V and J ends lost 1 base and 0 bases respectively, with 9 bases between them. The CDR3 spells CASSLVQGMNTEAFF. The CDR3 DNA is TGTGCCAGCAGCTTAGTACAGGGTATGAACACTGAAGCTTTCTTT.

This clonotype was counted at least ten times. V is TRBV4-1 and J is TRBJ2-1; TRBD2 matches 9 bases. The CDR3 sequence is 17 residues long. Germline CDR1 is MGHRA and CDR2 is YSYEKL. With 3 bases clipped from V and 1 base from J, the junction kept 7 bases outside the gene matches. The CDR3 loop reads CASSQSSAGGSYNEQFF. CDR3 in DNA: TGCGCCAGCAGCCAGAGTTCAGCGGGGGGATCCTACAATGAGCAGTTCTTC.

Concerning this clonotype: This clone may be a read error of a much larger clone one base away. This sequence joins TRBV29-1 and TRBJ2-3; 8 bases fit TRBD1. The CDR3 covers 14 residues. CDR1 SQVTM and CDR2 ANQGSEA come from the germline V gene. CDR3 DNA: TGCAGCTTTGAATGGGACAGGATGCCAGATACGCAGTATTTT. Residues: CSFEWDRMPDTQYF.

The chain joins TRBV4-3 to TRBJ1-2, with D unresolved. CDR1 and CDR2 from the germline V gene are LGHNA and YSLEER. V was trimmed by 0 bases and J by 1 base, leaving 12 bases between them. CDR3 length equals 16 residues. The CDR3 protein is CASSQDRTQHNYGYTF. Written as DNA, the CDR3 is TGCGCCAGCAGCCAAGATCGGACCCAGCATAACTATGGCTACACCTTC.

In its sample, this clonotype was seen many times. The chain joins TRBV7-9 to TRBJ2-3; 8 nucleotides align to TRBD2. Germline V CDR1 and CDR2: SEHNR, FQNEAQ (reference sequence). V shed 3 bases and J 0 bases; nucleotides not matched to a gene: 2. The CDR3 is 15 residues long. As DNA, the CDR3 is TGTGCCAGCAGCTTCACTAGCGGAAGCACAGATACGCAGTATTTT. Translated: CASSFTSGSTDTQYF.

This clonotype was seen ten or more times. V gene TRBV4-3 combines with J gene TRBJ1-5; D is ambiguous. This CDR3 comprises 15 residues. CDR1 and CDR2 (germline): LGHNA, YSLEER. V was shortened by 4 bases and J by 4 bases, with 14 bases between the two germline ends. CDR3 coding DNA: TGCGCCAGCAGCCGAACCATGGTCACTAATCAGCCCCAGCATTTT. Amino acids: CASSRTMVTNQPQHF.

In its sample, this clonotype was seen a few times. This sequence joins TRBV20-1 and TRBJ2-1; no firm D call. Per germline, CDR1 DFQATT and CDR2 SNEGSKA (reference sequence). Trimming removed 3 bases from V and 0 bases from J, with 9 bases in between. The length of the CDR3 is 14 residues. The CDR3, as DNA: TGCAGTGCTAGGGCGAGTAGCTCCTACAATGAGCAGTTCTTC. Translating gives CSARASSSYNEQFF.

This clonotype came up many times. V gene TRBV20-1 combines with J gene TRBJ2-3, with a tentative D call TRBD1 (5 bases). The CDR3 consists of 13 residues. V was shortened by 3 bases and J by 6 bases, with 13 bases between the two germline ends. CDR1 DFQATT and CDR2 SNEGSKA come from the germline V gene (reference sequence). The DNA for the CDR3 is TGCAGTGCTAGTCGGTGGGGCCAGGATACGCAGTATTTT. Translated, it gives CSASRWGQDTQYF.

The chain uses TRBV5-6 and TRBJ2-3; a possible D gene is TRBD1 (6 bases). Between the trimmed V and J ends, which lost 1 base and 1 base, there was a span of 10 bases. The CDR3 extends over 15 amino acids. In germline, CDR1 is SGHDT, CDR2 YYEEEE. In DNA form, the CDR3 reads TGTGCCAGCAGCTTGTTAAGGACAGGCACAGATACGCAGTATTTT. As protein: CASSLLRTGTDTQYF.

In this sample, this clonotype turned up a few times. The genes are TRBV6-1 and TRBJ2-3, with 8 positions matching TRBD1. With 8 bases clipped from V and 2 bases from J, the junction kept 3 bases outside the gene matches. CDR1 is MNHNS, CDR2 SASEGT, per germline. The length of the CDR3 is 13 residues. This CDR3 reads CASQGALTDTQYF. In DNA, the CDR3 is TGTGCCAGCCAGGGGGCCCTCACAGATACGCAGTATTTT.

This clonotype was recorded at least ten times. The chain employs TRBV18 and TRBJ1-4, with a weak D call TRBD1 (6 bases). This CDR3 has 16 residues. Trimming removed 4 bases from V and 3 bases from J, with 15 bases in between. Per the germline V gene, CDR1 is KGHSH and CDR2 is LQKENI. The CDR3 DNA reads TGTGCCAGCTCACAAAACACAGGGCGATCTAATGAAAAACTGTTTTTT. It is translated as CASSQNTGRSNEKLFF. The entire variable domain, with the rest obtained from reference TRBV18 and TRBJ1-4, is as follows: NAGVMQNPRHLVRRRGQEARLRCSPMKGHSHVYWYRQLPEEGLKFMVYLQKENIIDESGMPKERFSAEFPKEGPSILRIQQVVRGDSAAYFCASSQNTGRSNEKLFFGSGTQLSVL.

The DNA for the CDR3 is TGCAGCGTTGAAGAGACGACAGGGCAACAAGAGACCCAGTACTTC. Its translation: CSVEETTGQQETQYF. The rearrangement uses TRBV29-1 and TRBJ2-5; TRBD1 matches 7 bases. Trimming at V came to 0 bases and at J to 2 bases, leaving 6 bases not matched to a gene. Germline values: CDR1 SQVTM, CDR2 ANQGSEA. This CDR3 comprises 15 residues.

This clonotype was counted at least ten times. The gene calls are TRBV4-3 and TRBJ2-7, with D possibly being TRBD2 (6 bases). V gave up 0 bases and J gave up 3 bases, with 12 bases separating them. The CDR3 runs to 15 residues. Germline-derived CDR1 and CDR2 are LGHNA and YSLEER. The CDR3 is CASSQDSGGRYEQYF. Here the CDR3 DNA reads TGCGCCAGCAGCCAAGATTCCGGGGGACGCTACGAGCAGTACTTC.

This clonotype has just a few counts. V is TRBV20-1 and J is TRBJ1-1; D is unresolved. Germline lookup yields CDR1 DFQATT and CDR2 SNEGSKA (reference sequence). The V gene lost 0 bases and the J gene lost 10 bases, with 18 bases spanning the gap. There are 14 residues in the CDR3. The CDR3 sequence: CSARDPKAWTLAFF. The CDR3 bases are TGCAGTGCTAGAGATCCTAAGGCGTGGACCTTAGCTTTCTTT.